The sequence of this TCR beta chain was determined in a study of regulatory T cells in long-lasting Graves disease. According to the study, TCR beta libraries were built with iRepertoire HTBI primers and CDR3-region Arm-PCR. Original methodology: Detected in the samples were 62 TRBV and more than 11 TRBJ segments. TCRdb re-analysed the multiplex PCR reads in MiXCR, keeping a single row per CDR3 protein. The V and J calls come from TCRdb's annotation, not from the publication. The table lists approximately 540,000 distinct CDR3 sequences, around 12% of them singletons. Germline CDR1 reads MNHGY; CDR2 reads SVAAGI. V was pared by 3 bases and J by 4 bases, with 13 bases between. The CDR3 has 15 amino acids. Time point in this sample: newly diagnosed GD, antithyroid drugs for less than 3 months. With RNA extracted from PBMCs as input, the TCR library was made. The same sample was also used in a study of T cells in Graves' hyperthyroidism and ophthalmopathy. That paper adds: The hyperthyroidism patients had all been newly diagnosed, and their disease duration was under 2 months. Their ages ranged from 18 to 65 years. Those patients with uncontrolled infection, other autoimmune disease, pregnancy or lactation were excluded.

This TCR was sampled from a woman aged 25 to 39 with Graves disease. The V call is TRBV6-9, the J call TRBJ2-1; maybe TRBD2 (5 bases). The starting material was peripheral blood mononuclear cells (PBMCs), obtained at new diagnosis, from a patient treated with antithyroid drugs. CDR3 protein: CASSYRLARYNEQFF. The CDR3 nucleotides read TGTGCCAGCAGTTACCGGTTAGCGCGGTACAATGAGCAGTTCTTC.